The clone carrying this TCR beta chain showed up many times. Its ends do not fully match the called genes, so a read error is possible. TCRdb used MiXCR to reprocess the RT-PCR reads, holding one entry per CDR3 protein. The table records approximately 480,000 distinct CDR3 sequences, approximately 9.9% of them present only once. These data originate in a study of response to subunit inactivated influenza vaccine. This sequence originates from a man aged 50-60 years who received an inactivated influenza vaccine. The sequences come from PBMCs from blood, collected about 6 weeks after vaccination.

DNA of the CDR3: TGCAGTGCCAGAGCGGTTAGCGGCACAGATACGCAGTATTTT. This encodes CSARAVSGTDTQYF. The rearrangement links TRBV20-1 to TRBJ2-3; D possibly corresponds to TRBD2 (5 bases). The CDR3 totals 14 residues. Germline CDR1 DFQATT, CDR2 SNEGSKA (reference sequence).